The rows below give T cell receptor beta chains drawn from one sample of a study of blood T cell repertoires in COVID-19. The data were produced by immunoSEQ multiplex PCR, yet TCRdb's version contains in-frame clones alone and is incomplete. Of approximately 75,000 clones listed, 85% to 90% are singletons. The sequenced sample consisted of peripheral blood. The receptors were sampled from a man older than 75 with acute or convalescent COVID-19. Each CDR3 is given with its conserved first and last residue. Each record gives: V gene, CDR3 protein.

TRBV6-2/TRBV6-3 CASSYLGLNTEAFF
TRBV3-1/TRBV3-2 CASSDGAQGGKETQYF
TRBV5-1 CATRGVVDGELFF
TRBV3-1/TRBV3-2 CASSQGHFSGANVLTF
TRBV5-4 CASSIQQGRGTEAFF
TRBV6-5 CASSPKTGLNTEAFF
TRBV2 CASKQEQGGPQYF
TRBV5-4 CASNRQGYGNTIYF
TRBV7-2 CASSHGTGVPEAFF
TRBV6-2/TRBV6-3 CASSYTGESYEQYF
TRBV19 CASSNRAFTEAFF
TRBV18 CASSPVGTGIAAEAFF
TRBV5-1 CASSIAGGGTDTQYF
TRBV5-1 CASSFDGVLNTEAFF
TRBV27 CATSGGRYNEQFF
TRBV28 CATPGDSGANVLTF
TRBV13 CASSPGLAGAWAGANVLTF
TRBV18 CASSPYPGRRNYEQYF
TRBV28 CASSLRLAGVNEQYF